The clone carrying this T cell receptor beta chain was seen only a few times. Its antigen is undetermined. Germline CDR1 KGHSH, CDR2 LQKENI. There are 14 residues in the CDR3. Trimming pared 3 bases from V and 6 bases from J, leaving 12 bases between. As for treatment: roughly nine-day PBMC culture with coronavirus spike peptide pools or control peptides (ViraFEST assay). Culture proceeded for approximately nine days, and CD4+ T cells were then isolated by negative selection. The sample belongs to a study of vaccination and CD4 T cells after COVID-19. About the study: The post-COVID sampling time was a median about 95 days after diagnosis, ranging from 35 to 161.

Sequencing of the DNA from cultured CD4+ T cells was carried out with the Oncomine TCR Beta short-read assay. TCRdb used MiXCR to reprocess the PCR reads, holding one entry per CDR3 protein. The table includes 15,000 to 20,000 distinct CDR3 sequences, 56% detected once. Study-wide results and limits: The study examined relatively few convalescent patients and included no early post-infection timepoints.

The receptor was derived from a human donor who had recovered from COVID-19. Sequenced input: CD4+ T cells from blood, cultured in vitro. The V call is TRBV18, the J call TRBJ1-5; tentatively, D is TRBD1 (5 bases). This CDR3 reads CASSPDNRGQPQHF. The CDR3 nucleotides are TGTGCCAGCTCACCGGATAATAGGGGTCAGCCCCAGCATTTT.